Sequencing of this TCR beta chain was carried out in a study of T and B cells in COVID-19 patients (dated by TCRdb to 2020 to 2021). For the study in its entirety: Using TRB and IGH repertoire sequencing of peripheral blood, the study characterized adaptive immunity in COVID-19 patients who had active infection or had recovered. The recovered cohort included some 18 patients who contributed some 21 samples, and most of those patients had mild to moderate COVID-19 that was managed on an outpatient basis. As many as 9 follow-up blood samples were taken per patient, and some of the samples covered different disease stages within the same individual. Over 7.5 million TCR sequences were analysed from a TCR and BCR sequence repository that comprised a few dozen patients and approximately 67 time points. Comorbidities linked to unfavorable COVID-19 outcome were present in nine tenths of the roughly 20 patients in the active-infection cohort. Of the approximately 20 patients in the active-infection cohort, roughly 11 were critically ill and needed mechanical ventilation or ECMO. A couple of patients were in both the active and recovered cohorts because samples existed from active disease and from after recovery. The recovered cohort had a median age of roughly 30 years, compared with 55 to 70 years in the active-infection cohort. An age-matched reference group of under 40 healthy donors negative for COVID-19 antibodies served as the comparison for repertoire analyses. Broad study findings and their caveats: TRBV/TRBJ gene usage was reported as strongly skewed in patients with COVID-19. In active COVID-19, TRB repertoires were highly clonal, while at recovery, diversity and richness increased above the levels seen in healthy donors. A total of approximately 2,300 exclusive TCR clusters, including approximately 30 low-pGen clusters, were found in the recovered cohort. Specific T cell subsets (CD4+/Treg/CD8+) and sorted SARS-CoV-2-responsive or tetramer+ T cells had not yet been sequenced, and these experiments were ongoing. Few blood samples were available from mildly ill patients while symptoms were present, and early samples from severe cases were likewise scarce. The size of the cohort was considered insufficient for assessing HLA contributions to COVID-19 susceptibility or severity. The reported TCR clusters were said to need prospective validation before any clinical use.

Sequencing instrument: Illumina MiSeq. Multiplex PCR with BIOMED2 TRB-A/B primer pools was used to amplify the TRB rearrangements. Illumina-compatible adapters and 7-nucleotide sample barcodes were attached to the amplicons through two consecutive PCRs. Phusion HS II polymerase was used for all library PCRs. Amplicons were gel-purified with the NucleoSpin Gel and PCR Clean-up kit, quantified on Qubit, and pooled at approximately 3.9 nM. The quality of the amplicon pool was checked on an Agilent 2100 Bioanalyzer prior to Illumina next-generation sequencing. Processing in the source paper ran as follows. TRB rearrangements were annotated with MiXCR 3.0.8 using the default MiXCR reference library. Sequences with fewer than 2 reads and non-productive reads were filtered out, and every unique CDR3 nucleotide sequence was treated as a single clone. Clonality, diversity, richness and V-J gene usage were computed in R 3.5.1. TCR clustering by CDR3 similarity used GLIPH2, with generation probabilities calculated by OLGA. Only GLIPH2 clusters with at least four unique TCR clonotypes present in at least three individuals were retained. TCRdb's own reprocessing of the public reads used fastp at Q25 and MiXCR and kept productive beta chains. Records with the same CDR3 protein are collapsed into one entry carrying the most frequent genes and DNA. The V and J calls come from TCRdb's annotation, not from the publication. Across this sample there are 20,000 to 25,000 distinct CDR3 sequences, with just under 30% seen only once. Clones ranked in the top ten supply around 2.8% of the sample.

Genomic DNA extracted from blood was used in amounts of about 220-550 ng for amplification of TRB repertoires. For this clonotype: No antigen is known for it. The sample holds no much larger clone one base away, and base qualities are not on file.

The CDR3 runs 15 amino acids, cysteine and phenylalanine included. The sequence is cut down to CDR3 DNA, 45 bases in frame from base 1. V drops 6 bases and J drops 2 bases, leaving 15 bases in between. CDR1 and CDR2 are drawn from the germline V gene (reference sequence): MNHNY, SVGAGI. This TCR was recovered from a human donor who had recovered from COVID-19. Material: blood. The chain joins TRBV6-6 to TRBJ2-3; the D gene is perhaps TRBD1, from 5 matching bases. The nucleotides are TGTGCCAGCAGGTGGGGCAGGGTACCCACAGATACGCAGTATTTT. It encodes CASRWGRVPTDTQYF.